One and the same sample provided the 18 T cell receptor beta chains below, sequenced in a study of OX40 agonist ivuxolimab in advanced cancers. TCRdb's copy holds only in-frame clones and misses some; the assay was immunoSEQ multiplex PCR. Found here are roughly 53,000 clones, 84% of them singletons; the top ten hold around 0.7%. The sequences come from CD4+ or CD8+ T cells sorted from blood, collected in a trial of the OX40 agonist ivuxolimab. The receptors come from an adult with an advanced solid tumor such as melanoma, head and neck, liver or kidney cancer.

This chain joins TRBV6-5 and TRBJ2-4; possible D gene TRBD1, 6 bases. Germline V lookup: CDR1 MNHEY, CDR2 SVGAGI. The CDR3 contains 15 residues. V was pared by 6 bases and J by 2 bases, with 14 bases between. CDR3 in amino acids: CASSNREYTKNIQYF. CDR3 DNA: TGTGCCAGCAGCAACAGGGAGTATACCAAAAACATTCAGTACTTC.

The rearrangement links TRBV27 to TRBJ1-1; no reliable D call. The CDR3 has 13 residues. Trimming took 8 bases from V and 1 from J, leaving 11 bases between them. Germline V CDR1 and CDR2: MNHEY, SMNVEV (reference sequence). CDR3 protein: CASLGRTNTEAFF. The DNA of the CDR3 is TGTGCCAGCCTCGGCCGAACGAACACTGAAGCTTTCTTT.

The chain has TRBV28 and TRBJ2-7; 8 bases are a match to TRBD2. The J segment lost 0 bases and the V segment lost 2 bases, leaving 9 bases of the junction unmatched. This CDR3 region has 17 residues. The germline CDR1 and CDR2 sequences are MDHEN and SYDVKM. The chain's CDR3 is CASSLGWLAGDSYEQYF. The DNA of the CDR3 is TGTGCCAGCAGTTTAGGATGGCTAGCGGGTGACTCCTACGAGCAGTACTTC.

This chain joins TRBV29-1 and TRBJ2-5; tentatively, D is TRBD2 (5 bases). Per the germline V gene, CDR1 is SQVTM and CDR2 is ANQGSEA. There are 12 residues in the CDR3. V was trimmed by 0 bases and J by 5 bases, leaving 7 bases between them. The CDR3 here is CSVEDQRETQYF. The DNA for the CDR3 is TGCAGCGTTGAAGATCAGCGGGAGACCCAGTACTTC.

The chain uses TRBV11-3 and TRBJ2-1; 9 nucleotides line up with TRBD1. Germline V gene lookup returns CDR1 SGHNT and CDR2 YENEEA. This CDR3 region has 14 residues. Germline trimming cut 5 bases from V and 6 bases from J; bases unmatched to any gene: 5. The chain's CDR3 is CASSTGQGSNEQFF. The CDR3 nucleotides read TGTGCCAGCAGCACGGGACAGGGATCCAATGAGCAGTTCTTC.

The V and J genes are TRBV7-6 and TRBJ2-7; D remains ambiguous. Trimming took 0 bases from V and 2 from J, leaving 5 bases between them. The CDR3 has 13 amino acids. CDR1 SGHVS and CDR2 FNYEAQ come from the germline V gene. The CDR3 region has the DNA TGTGCCAGCAGCTTAGCAACGGCCTACGAGCAGTACTTC. Translation gives CASSLATAYEQYF.

The rearrangement uses TRBV5-4 and TRBJ2-2; D remains unclear. Trimming pared 6 bases from V and 0 bases from J, leaving 12 bases between. Germline V gene data show CDR1 as SGHNT and CDR2 as YYREEE (reference sequence). This CDR3 has 15 residues. CDR3 protein: CASTLDEANTGELFF. The CDR3 coding sequence is TGTGCCAGCACCCTGGACGAAGCGAACACCGGGGAGCTGTTTTTT.

The CDR3 DNA is TGCAGCGTCCGGACTAGCGGGAGCACAGATACGCAGTATTTT. Its translation is CSVRTSGSTDTQYF. V usage is TRBV29-1 and J usage is TRBJ2-3; 11 nucleotides agree with TRBD2. J gave up 0 bases and V 6 bases, and 2 bases lay outside the gene matches. This CDR3 has 14 residues. From germline, CDR1 is SQVTM and CDR2 ANQGSEA.

The rearrangement joins TRBV28 to TRBJ1-2; 7 bases align to TRBD1. V dropped 7 bases and J dropped 4; count of bases not matched to a gene: 9. CDR1 is MDHEN and CDR2 is SYDVKM in the germline V gene. The CDR3 has 14 amino acids. CDR3 DNA sequence: TGTGCCAGCACAGAGGGGGCGCGAAGCTATGGCTACACCTTC. It yields the protein CASTEGARSYGYTF.

This clone appeared a few times. V and J are TRBV14 and TRBJ2-5, with D possibly TRBD2 on 5 matching bases. The V end lost 4 bases, the J end lost 1 base, and 10 bases lay between the germline ends. Germline V gene sequence: CDR1 SGHDN, CDR2 FVKESK. The CDR3 consists of 14 residues. The CDR3 region has the DNA TGTGCCAGCAGCCGAGAGAGGGTCCAAGAGACCCAGTACTTC. It codes for CASSRERVQETQYF.

The chain couples TRBV25-1 to TRBJ2-3; possibly TRBD1 or TRBD2 for D (5 bases each). Trimming removed 3 bases at V and 6 bases at J, with 13 bases between. The germline V gene has CDR1 MGHDK and CDR2 SYGVNS. The CDR3 length is 14 residues. CDR3 region: CASSDVGAWDTQYF. The CDR3 nucleotides read TGTGCCAGCAGTGACGTCGGGGCTTGGGATACGCAGTATTTT.

This chain links TRBV5-1 with TRBJ2-3; unclear D gene. This CDR3 is built from 15 residues. V lost 2 bases, J lost 6 bases, and 16 bases lay in between. Germline loops: CDR1 SGHRS, CDR2 YFSETQ. For the CDR3, the DNA is TGCGCCAGCAGCTTCACGGCAGGCGCCTTGGATACGCAGTATTTT. Translated, it gives CASSFTAGALDTQYF.

This chain connects TRBV2 to TRBJ1-4; 7 bases are a match to TRBD1. V trimming: 7 bases; J trimming: 4 bases; junction bases outside the gene matches: 12. Germline CDR1 reads SNHLY; CDR2 reads FYNNEI. The CDR3 sequence is 16 residues long. The CDR3: CASTNFRDRYNEKLFF. The CDR3 DNA is TGTGCCAGCACAAATTTCCGGGACAGATATAATGAAAAACTGTTTTTT.

This clone is a singleton in its sample. CDR3 sequence: CASSLGQAANYEQYF. The CDR3 DNA follows: TGTGCCAGCAGCTTGGGACAGGCGGCCAACTACGAGCAGTACTTC. The chain uses TRBV5-4 and TRBJ2-7; tentatively, D is TRBD1 (6 bases). V dropped 0 bases and J dropped 3 bases, with 13 bases sitting between them. There are 15 residues in the CDR3. Germline V gene data show CDR1 as SGHNT and CDR2 as YYREEE (reference sequence).

This chain uses TRBV2 with TRBJ2-4; perhaps D is TRBD1 or TRBD2 (5 bases each). Between the trimmed V and J ends, which lost 4 bases and 7 bases, there was a span of 11 bases. Germline V CDR1 and CDR2: SNHLY, FYNNEI. This CDR3 is 13 amino acids long. CDR3: CASSGGTVNIQYF. CDR3 nucleotides: TGTGCCAGCAGTGGGGGGACCGTCAACATTCAGTACTTC.

This clone was seen a handful of times. The chain carries TRBV7-3 and TRBJ2-3; D may be TRBD2 (6 bases). This CDR3 spans 20 amino acids. The V gene's germline CDR1 is SGHTA and CDR2 FQGTGA. Trimming pared 1 base from V and 8 bases from J, leaving 31 bases between. CDR3 in DNA: TGTGCCAGCAGCTTAAAGGGCCCCGGCGTTAGCGGACTAAATCGAGGTACGCAGTATTTT. This encodes CASSLKGPGVSGLNRGTQYF.

This chain joins TRBV28 and TRBJ1-5, with a weak D call TRBD1 (6 bases). The CDR3 contains 14 residues. Germline CDR1 MDHEN, CDR2 SYDVKM. With 4 bases removed from V and 6 bases from J, the gap between germline ends came to 13 bases. The CDR3 DNA sequence: TGTGCCAGCAGTTCACAGGGATCCCGTCAGCCCCAGCATTTT. Translation gives CASSSQGSRQPQHF.

V is TRBV4-1 and J is TRBJ2-2; D assignment may be TRBD1 or TRBD2 (5 bases each). The CDR3 is made up of 14 amino acids. The germline gives CDR1 MGHRA, CDR2 YSYEKL. The V end lost 7 bases, the J end lost 4 bases, and 13 bases lay between the germline ends. In DNA, the CDR3 is TGCGCCAGCACCCCCTCGGGGCCCACCGGGGAGCTGTTTTTT. This encodes CASTPSGPTGELFF.